This T cell receptor beta chain was identified in a study of vaccination and CD4 T cells after COVID-19. Study background: Timing of post-vaccine sample collection was a median about 79 days after dose two, with a range of 14 to 241. General study results and limits: Looking at convalescent patients, 304 of their 307 vaccine-specific clones were spike mono-reactive.

Germline-derived CDR1 and CDR2 are DFQATT and SNEGSKA (reference sequence). Trimming removed 1 base from V and 3 bases from J; junction bases left unmatched: 6. This CDR3 is 16 amino acids long. With regard to this clonotype: Its target is unknown.

The treatment was: roughly ten-day PBMC culture with coronavirus spike peptide pools or control peptides (ViraFEST assay). Sequencing of cultured CD4+ T cell DNA used the Oncomine TCR Beta short-read assay. MiXCR, run by TCRdb on the PCR reads, gives a single entry per CDR3 protein. The data contain about 13,000 distinct CDR3 sequences, 33% of them singletons. This clonotype was obtained from a human donor who had recovered from COVID-19. V is TRBV20-1 and J is TRBJ2-1; TRBD1 matches 10 bases. Here the sequenced sample was CD4+ T cells from blood, cultured in vitro, taken after SARS-CoV-2 vaccination. The DNA for the CDR3 is TGCAGTGCTAGAGGGGTAGGGACAGGGGACTACAATGAGCAGTTCTTC. As protein: CSARGVGTGDYNEQFF.